This T cell receptor (beta chain) emerged from a study of CD8+CD57+ T cells in acquired aplastic anemia. This clonotype was observed a handful of times. The CDR3 is 16 residues long. With V trimmed by 0 bases and J by 4 bases, 8 bases remained unmatched. Looked up from germline, CDR1 is LNHNV and CDR2 is YYDKDF (reference sequence). Selection for sequencing was limited to patients who had shown CD8+CD57+ cell expansion by flow cytometry. Every patient had severe acquired aplastic anemia. Profiling that covered TCR beta VDJ and CDR3 relied on genomic DNA as its template. One entry per CDR3 protein results from TCRdb running MiXCR on the reads. The profile shows about 150,000 distinct CDR3 sequences, about 48% of them singletons.

What was sequenced was sorted CD4+, CD8+, or CD8+CD57+ T cells (not recorded which) from PBMCs. The TCR was taken from a human donor with aplastic anemia. V gene TRBV15 combines with J gene TRBJ1-2, with 7 bases identical to TRBD1. The CDR3 protein is CATSRDTRQGGYGYTF. In DNA, the CDR3 is TGTGCCACCAGCAGAGATACGAGACAGGGTGGCTATGGCTACACCTTC.